This T cell receptor beta chain was obtained from a study of beta chain features in type 1 diabetes. Regarding the study as a whole: Patients with Type 1 diabetes showed moderately but significantly shorter TCRB CDR3s in all four CD4+ subsets.

The whole isolated RNA underwent reverse transcription, so sequencing captured expressed TCRB transcripts. Clones were sequenced by immunoSEQ multiplex PCR, and TCRdb holds only the in-frame ones, with some missing. The sample lists around 160,000 clones, 8% to 8.5% occurring once. The CDR3 covers 15 residues. Unmatched junction bases numbered 12, after V lost 4 bases and J lost 7 bases. Germline-derived CDR1 and CDR2 are SGHNT and YENEEA. As to this clone: Antigen: not known.

The sequence came from a woman under 30 with type 1 diabetes. This chain connects TRBV11-3 to TRBJ2-5, with TRBD1 identical over 7 bases. The sample was central memory CD4+ T cells from blood. CDR3 sequence reads: CASSSGTAVGRTQYF. For the CDR3, the DNA is TGTGCCAGCAGCTCCGGGACAGCCGTGGGGAGGACCCAGTACTTC.